Listed below are T cell receptor beta chains from one sample, sequenced in a study of regulatory T cells in long-lasting Graves disease. TCRdb re-derived calls from the multiplex PCR reads in MiXCR, one entry per CDR3 protein. The table lists 600,000 to 800,000 distinct CDR3 sequences, 25% to 35% of them singletons. Material: peripheral blood mononuclear cells (PBMCs), obtained when the disease was refractory, from a patient treated with antithyroid drugs. All receptors come from a female donor with Graves disease. The CDR3 runs from the conserved cysteine through the conserved F or W. The D gene is left open where the match is weak. Not all rows give a size; the values are once, few, many and, for expanded clones, a class.

DNA: TGCAGTGCTAGAGTCAGACAGTCTTTCCTCACCGGGGAGCTGTTTTTT
CDR3: CSARVRQSFLTGELFF
J: TRBJ2-2
D: .
size: .
V: TRBV20-1

DNA: TGTGCCAGCAGTTACTCCCTCGGACTAGCCAAAAACATTCAGTACTTC
CDR3: CASSYSLGLAKNIQYF
J: TRBJ2-4
D: .
size: few
V: TRBV6-9

DNA: TGCGCCAGCCGCTTGAGCAGGGGAAGTCGAAGGAGTGAGACCCAGTACTTC
CDR3: CASRLSRGSRRSETQYF
J: TRBJ2-5
D: .
size: .
V: TRBV5-1

DNA: TGTGCCACCAGAAGATGCAACCGGACGGAAGATTCAGAAGAGACCCAGTACTTC
CDR3: CATRRCNRTEDSEETQYF
J: TRBJ2-5
D: .
size: few
V: TRBV24-1

DNA: TGTGCCACCAGCTTACGGGGGGTAGCGGCCCCTCGGCAGTACTTC
CDR3: CATSLRGVAAPRQYF
J: TRBJ2-7
D: TRBD2
size: .
V: TRBV15

DNA: TGTGCCAGCAGCGTAGATGTTTCATGGCAGGCTCTTGGCTACACCTTC
CDR3: CASSVDVSWQALGYTF
J: TRBJ1-2
D: .
size: few
V: TRBV9

DNA: TGTGCCAGCACCAGGATTAGCGGGAGAATCGGCACCGGGACAGGGCACGGCTACACCTTC
CDR3: CASTRISGRIGTGTGHGYTF
J: TRBJ1-2
D: TRBD1
size: .
V: TRBV11-2

DNA: TGTGCCAGCAGCAGAAGATTTTTACGGGGGGGGAATAGCAATCAGCCCCAGCATTTT
CDR3: CASSRRFLRGGNSNQPQHF
J: TRBJ1-5
D: .
size: .
V: TRBV12-3/TRBV12-4

DNA: TGTGCCAGCAGTTTACTTTGGACAGCGAGCTCCTATAATTCACCCCTCCACTTT
CDR3: CASSLLWTASSYNSPLHF
J: TRBJ1-6
D: .
size: once
V: TRBV27

DNA: TGCGCCAGCAGTGAGGAAAAACAGGGTATCGACGGCTACACCTTC
CDR3: CASSEEKQGIDGYTF
J: TRBJ1-2
D: .
size: .
V: TRBV10-1

DNA: TGCAGCGCAAAGCCGACAGGGCGACCCTACGAGCAGTACTTC
CDR3: CSAKPTGRPYEQYF
J: TRBJ2-7
D: TRBD1
size: few
V: TRBV29-1

DNA: TGTGCCAGCAGTGAAATTCGGGGCAGGTTAAACTCTGGAAACACCATATATTTT
CDR3: CASSEIRGRLNSGNTIYF
J: TRBJ1-3
D: .
size: .
V: TRBV2

DNA: TGTGCCAGCAGTGTAGGACGGAGTTCCTTTTATGGCTACACCTTC
CDR3: CASSVGRSSFYGYTF
J: TRBJ1-2
D: .
size: .
V: TRBV25-1

DNA: TGCAGTGCGGAGCGTAGGGGGCAAGAGACCCAGTACTTC
CDR3: CSAERRGQETQYF
J: TRBJ2-5
D: .
size: few
V: TRBV20-1

DNA: TGTGCCACCAGTGATCCTGGACAGGGGGACACTGAAGCTTTCTTT
CDR3: CATSDPGQGDTEAFF
J: TRBJ1-1
D: TRBD1
size: few
V: TRBV24-1

DNA: TGTGCCAGCAGTCCTTGGGCGCCTGTTGGCAATCAGCCCCAGCATTTT
CDR3: CASSPWAPVGNQPQHF
J: TRBJ1-5
D: .
size: .
V: TRBV27

DNA: TGTGCCAGCTTTGACACCCACACTGAAGCTTTCTTT
CDR3: CASFDTHTEAFF
J: TRBJ1-1
D: .
size: few
V: TRBV2

DNA: TGTGCCAGCACTACCGGGACAGGATCCTACGAGCAGTACTTC
CDR3: CASTTGTGSYEQYF
J: TRBJ2-7
D: TRBD1
size: .
V: TRBV27

DNA: TGCAGTGCTAGTGGGAGTCCAACACCTGGCTACACCTTC
CDR3: CSASGSPTPGYTF
J: TRBJ1-2
D: .
size: .
V: TRBV20-1

DNA: TGTGCCAGCAGTGGGCGGGAGAACACCGGGGAGCTGTTTTTT
CDR3: CASSGRENTGELFF
J: TRBJ2-2
D: .
size: .
V: TRBV28

DNA: TGTGCCAGCAGCGCGGGACAGTCGAACACTGAAGCTTTCTTT
CDR3: CASSAGQSNTEAFF
J: TRBJ1-1
D: TRBD1
size: .
V: TRBV3-1

DNA: TGTGCCAGCAGCGCTGGAGGGGACTACGAGCAGTACTTC
CDR3: CASSAGGDYEQYF
J: TRBJ2-7
D: .
size: many
V: TRBV2

DNA: TGTGCCAGCAGAAAAACAGGGGTCGCTGAAGCTTTCTTT
CDR3: CASRKTGVAEAFF
J: TRBJ1-1
D: TRBD1
size: few
V: TRBV6-1

DNA: TGCAGCGTTGAAGGGTGGGAGGGAGCCAAAAACATTCAGTACTTC
CDR3: CSVEGWEGAKNIQYF
J: TRBJ2-4
D: TRBD2
size: .
V: TRBV29-1

DNA: TGTGCCAGCAGGGCTGGGACTAGCGGGGGGCCTTTTCCCTACGAGCAGTACTTC
CDR3: CASRAGTSGGPFPYEQYF
J: TRBJ2-7
D: TRBD2
size: few
V: TRBV6-1

DNA: TGTGCCAGCAGTCCGGTCCCCACAGGGGGCTCAGAGACCCAGTACTTC
CDR3: CASSPVPTGGSETQYF
J: TRBJ2-5
D: TRBD1
size: few
V: TRBV27

DNA: TGTGCCAGCAGTGAAGCCACAGGTTGGGATGGCTACACCTTC
CDR3: CASSEATGWDGYTF
J: TRBJ1-2
D: .
size: .
V: TRBV6-1

DNA: TGTGCCAGCAGTTACTCGACTGGGACAGGGGGCTTTTCACCCCTCCACTTT
CDR3: CASSYSTGTGGFSPLHF
J: TRBJ1-6
D: TRBD1
size: few
V: TRBV6-2/TRBV6-3

DNA: TGTGCCAGCAGTCTCCGGGCCAACTATGGCTACACCTTC
CDR3: CASSLRANYGYTF
J: TRBJ1-2
D: .
size: many
V: TRBV12-3/TRBV12-4

DNA: TGCAGTGCCCCGGGGATGGGTTACGAGCAGTACTTC
CDR3: CSAPGMGYEQYF
J: TRBJ2-7
D: .
size: few
V: TRBV20-1

DNA: TGTGCCAGCAGTTACTTGGGGGGGGACAATCAGCCCCAGCATTTT
CDR3: CASSYLGGDNQPQHF
J: TRBJ1-5
D: .
size: .
V: TRBV6-5

DNA: TGTGCCAGCAGTGCCAGGGTTGCAACTAATGAAAAACTGTTTTTT
CDR3: CASSARVATNEKLFF
J: TRBJ1-4
D: .
size: few
V: TRBV6-4

DNA: TGTGCCAGCAGTTTAGGGACACCCTCCTACGAGCAGTACTTC
CDR3: CASSLGTPSYEQYF
J: TRBJ2-7
D: .
size: .
V: TRBV28

DNA: TGTGCCAGCAAAAACAGGGGGCTGGAGACCCAGTACTTC
CDR3: CASKNRGLETQYF
J: TRBJ2-5
D: TRBD1
size: .
V: TRBV6-1

DNA: TGTGCCAGCAGTTTTTTTGGAGCGGGTACCTCCTACGAGCAGTACTTC
CDR3: CASSFFGAGTSYEQYF
J: TRBJ2-7
D: .
size: many
V: TRBV12-3/TRBV12-4

DNA: TGTGCCAGCAGTACTGGACGACAAAACATTCAGTACTTC
CDR3: CASSTGRQNIQYF
J: TRBJ2-4
D: .
size: .
V: TRBV27

DNA: TGCAGTGCTATTCGGCAGGGGAGAGAGACCCAGTACTTC
CDR3: CSAIRQGRETQYF
J: TRBJ2-5
D: .
size: many
V: TRBV20-1

DNA: TGTGCCAGCAGTGCATTTGGGGGGGACACTGAAGCTTTCTTT
CDR3: CASSAFGGDTEAFF
J: TRBJ1-1
D: .
size: .
V: TRBV2

DNA: TGTGCCAGCAGTTACGGTCGGGCTGGGGCCAACGTCCTGACTTTC
CDR3: CASSYGRAGANVLTF
J: TRBJ2-6
D: .
size: .
V: TRBV6-9

DNA: TGTGCCAGCAGCTACCGGTCTCTTAACACTGAAGCTTTCTTT
CDR3: CASSYRSLNTEAFF
J: TRBJ1-1
D: .
size: many
V: TRBV6-5

DNA: TGTGCCAGCAGTGCTGATGGCTACACCTTC
CDR3: CASSADGYTF
J: TRBJ1-2
D: .
size: .
V: TRBV6-2/TRBV6-3